Given below is one T cell receptor beta chain in context. This specimen comes from a study of T cells in Graves' hyperthyroidism and ophthalmopathy. Uncontrolled infection, other autoimmune disease, pregnancy or lactation barred patients from enrollment. Germline V gene lookup returns CDR1 LNHDA and CDR2 SQIVND (reference sequence). The CDR3 covers 14 residues. Trimming cost V 4 bases and J 2 bases, with 11 bases left between them. TCR beta CDR3 regions were amplified from RNA transcripts. A set of HTBI primers served as the primers for a first-round RT-PCR of the TCR CDR3. Via MiXCR, TCRdb re-called the multiplex PCR reads, giving one row per CDR3 protein. The table lists some 740,000 distinct CDR3 sequences, 12% to 15% of them singletons, with roughly 10% in the top ten.

Sample: blood. The clonotype originates from a woman under 30 with Graves' hyperthyroidism. V and J are TRBV19 and TRBJ2-5, with D possibly matching TRBD2 (6 bases). For the CDR3, the DNA is TGTGCCAGTAGTACTGTCGGGGGTCAAGAGACCCAGTACTTC. Translating it yields CASSTVGGQETQYF.